The 9 T cell receptor beta chains listed next were all sequenced from one sample in a study of T-cell memory formation after mild COVID-19 (dated by TCRdb to the early 2020s). Library creation used 5' RACE. Sequencing instrument: Illumina NovaSeq 6000. TCRdb reprocessing: public reads trimmed at Q25 with fastp, clones called with MiXCR, in-frame beta chains kept. Rows matching on CDR3 protein sequence are summarized as one entry with the most common DNA and genes. Here the sample has hundreds of thousands of distinct CDR3 sequences; 15% to 20% occur a single time. The top ten clones comprise roughly 21% of the sample. Sequencing was carried out using PBMCs or a T cell subset sorted from them (not recorded which). The receptors originated from a young man who had mild COVID-19 (a few samples of this study predate the infection). The sample titles of this study are shuffled in the database, so cell type and time point are left out; the donor was told from shared clones.

The V gene is TRBV25-1, the J gene TRBJ2-5, with D tentatively TRBD2 (5 bases). CDR3 length: 14 amino acids. The V gene lost 3 bases and the J gene lost 5 bases, with 13 bases spanning the gap. The germline CDR1 and CDR2 sequences are MGHDK and SYGVNS. CDR3 protein: CASSDKRWRETQYF. The DNA for the CDR3 is TGTGCCAGCAGTGATAAACGGTGGAGGGAGACCCAGTACTTC.

The gene calls are TRBV12-3 or TRBV12-4 and TRBJ2-1; D unclear. The CDR3 runs 12 residues. V dropped 6 bases and J dropped 5 bases, with 8 bases sitting between them. The CDR3 loop is CASSLAHNEQFF. CDR3 in DNA: TGTGCCAGCAGCCTCGCCCACAATGAGCAGTTCTTC.

This clonotype appeared many times. This chain uses TRBV7-7 with TRBJ1-1, with 9 bases identical to TRBD1. Germline V gene sequence: CDR1 SSHAT, CDR2 FNYEAQ (reference sequence). This CDR3 has 13 amino acids. The junction had 2 bases not matched to a gene; V was cut back by 5 bases and J by 4 bases. CDR3 protein: CASSVDRGTEAFF. Written as DNA, the CDR3 is TGTGCCAGCAGCGTGGACAGGGGCACTGAAGCTTTCTTT.

This sequence joins TRBV3-1 and TRBJ2-2, with D uncertain. This CDR3 contains 14 residues. Between the trimmed V and J ends, which lost 4 bases and 0 bases, there was a span of 6 bases. CDR1 and CDR2 (germline): LGHDT, YNNKEL (reference sequence). The CDR3 DNA is TGTGCCAGCAGCCCCCAACCGAACACCGGGGAGCTGTTTTTT. Protein product: CASSPQPNTGELFF.

The chain has TRBV5-5 and TRBJ1-1; D is uncertain. Looked up from germline, CDR1 is SGHKS and CDR2 is YYEKEE (reference sequence). Trimming took off 3 bases at V and 3 bases at J, with 12 bases between the two ends. The CDR3 totals 14 residues. CDR3 loop: CASSWGFPYTEAFF. In nucleotides, the CDR3 is TGTGCCAGCAGCTGGGGATTCCCATACACTGAAGCTTTCTTT. The full variable domain, in which reference TRBV5-5 and TRBJ1-1 provide the parts outside the CDR3, is DAGVTQSPTHLIKTRGQQVTLRCSPISGHKSVSWYQQVLGQGPQFIFQYYEKEERGRGNFPDRFSARQFPNYSSELNVNALLLGDSALYLCASSWGFPYTEAFFGQGTRLTVV.

This clonotype was recorded a few times. A clone one base away is much larger, so this may be a read error. The chain joins TRBV20-1 to TRBJ1-6; D is possibly TRBD1 (5 bases). V shed 7 bases and J shed 9 bases, with 13 bases lying between them. The CDR3 runs to 12 residues. CDR1 and CDR2 (germline): DFQATT, SNEGSKA (reference sequence). CDR3 DNA: TGCAGTGACGTAGACAGTGCTTCACCCCTCCACTTT. Translating gives CSDVDSASPLHF.

The chain links TRBV5-1 to TRBJ1-6; 8 positions match TRBD1. V shed 4 bases, J shed 7 bases, and the junction held 10 bases outside the gene matches. The CDR3 extends over 16 amino acids. The germline V gene encodes CDR1 SGHRS and CDR2 YFSETQ. CDR3 residues: CASSLRGPVTNSPLHF. CDR3 coding DNA: TGCGCCAGCAGCCTCAGGGGGCCGGTTACGAATTCACCCCTCCACTTT. Filled out from reference TRBV5-1 and TRBJ1-6, the complete variable domain reads KAGVTQTPRYLIKTRGQQVTLSCSPISGHRSVSWYQQTPGQGLQFLFEYFSETQRNKGNFPGRFSGRQFSNSRSEMNVSTLELGDSALYLCASSLRGPVTNSPLHFGNGTRLTVT.

The gene calls are TRBV4-1 and TRBJ2-1, with D maybe TRBD2 (6 bases). Germline assignment: CDR1 MGHRA and CDR2 YSYEKL. This CDR3 is 14 amino acids long. V was pared by 0 bases and J by 10 bases, with 13 bases between. The CDR3 region is CASSQEDLGGEQFF. CDR3 coding DNA: TGCGCCAGCAGCCAAGAGGATCTTGGGGGGGAGCAGTTCTTC.

This clonotype was seen only a few times. This chain connects TRBV4-3 to TRBJ2-3; 9 positions agree with TRBD2. V lost 7 bases to trimming and J lost 6 bases; unmatched junction nucleotides: 11. The germline CDR1 and CDR2 sequences are LGHNA and YSLEER. This CDR3 is 15 amino acids long. Written as DNA, the CDR3 is TGCGCCAGCACCTTTAGCGGGGGACCAGGGGATACGCAGTATTTT. Its protein is CASTFSGGPGDTQYF.